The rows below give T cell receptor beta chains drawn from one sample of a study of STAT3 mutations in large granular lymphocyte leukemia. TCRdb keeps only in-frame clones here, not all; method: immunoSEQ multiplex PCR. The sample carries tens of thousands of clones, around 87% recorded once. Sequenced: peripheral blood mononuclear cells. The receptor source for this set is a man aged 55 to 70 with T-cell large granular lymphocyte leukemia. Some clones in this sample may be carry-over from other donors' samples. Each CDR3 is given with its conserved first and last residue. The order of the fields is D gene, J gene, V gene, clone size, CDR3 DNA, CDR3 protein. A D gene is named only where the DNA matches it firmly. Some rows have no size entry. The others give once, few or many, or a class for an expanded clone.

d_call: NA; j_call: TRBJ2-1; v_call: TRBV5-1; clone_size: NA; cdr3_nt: TGCGCCAGCAGCCCGAAGGAGCGTCACCTTACGGGGAATGAGCAGTTCTTC; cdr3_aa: CASSPKERHLTGNEQFF
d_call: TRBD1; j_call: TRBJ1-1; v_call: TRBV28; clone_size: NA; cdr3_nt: TGTGCCAGCAGTCACCCGGGACAGGGTGGCACTGAAGCTTTCTTT; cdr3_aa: CASSHPGQGGTEAFF
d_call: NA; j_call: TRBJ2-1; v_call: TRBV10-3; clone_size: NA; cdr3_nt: TGTGCCACATACGAAGAGTTATACAATGAGCAGTTCTTC; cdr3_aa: CATYEELYNEQFF
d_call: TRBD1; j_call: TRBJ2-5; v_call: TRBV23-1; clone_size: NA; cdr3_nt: TGCGCCAGCAGTCATCTTAGGGACAGGGAGAAAGAGACCCAGTACTTC; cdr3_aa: CASSHLRDREKETQYF
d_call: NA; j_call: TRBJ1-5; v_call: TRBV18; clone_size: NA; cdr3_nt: TGTGCCAGCTCACGCCGAGATACTTCCAAGGATCAGCCCCAGCATTTT; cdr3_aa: CASSRRDTSKDQPQHF
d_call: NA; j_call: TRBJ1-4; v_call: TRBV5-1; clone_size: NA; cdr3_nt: TGCGCCAGCAGCTTGTGGGCAGGGGAAGGTGAAAAACTGTTTTTT; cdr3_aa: CASSLWAGEGEKLFF
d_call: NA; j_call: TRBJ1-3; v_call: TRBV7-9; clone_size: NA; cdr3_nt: TGTGCCAGCACCCTATCCATTACGGGGAGCACCATATATTTT; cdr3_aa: CASTLSITGSTIYF
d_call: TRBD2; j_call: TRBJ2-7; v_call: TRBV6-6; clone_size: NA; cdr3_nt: TGTGCCAGCAGTTACGGGACTAGCGGGAGAATCTACGAGCAGTACTTC; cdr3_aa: CASSYGTSGRIYEQYF
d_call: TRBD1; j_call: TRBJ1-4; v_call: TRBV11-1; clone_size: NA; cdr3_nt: TGTGCCAGCAGCTCGGGACAGTCGTCAACTAATGAAAAACTGTTTTTT; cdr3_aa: CASSSGQSSTNEKLFF
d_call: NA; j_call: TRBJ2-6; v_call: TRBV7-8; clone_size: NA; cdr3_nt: TGTGCCAGCAGCTTAGAGGATGGAGGGGCCAACGTCCTGACTTTC; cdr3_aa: CASSLEDGGANVLTF
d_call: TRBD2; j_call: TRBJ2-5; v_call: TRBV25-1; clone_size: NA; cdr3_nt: TGTGCCAGCAGTGCCTGGGGAGGGCCGGAGACCCAGTACTTC; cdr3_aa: CASSAWGGPETQYF
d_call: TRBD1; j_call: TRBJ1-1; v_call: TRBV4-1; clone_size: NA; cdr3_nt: TGCGCCAGCAGCCCCCGACAGGGACACACTGAAGCTTTCTTT; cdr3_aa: CASSPRQGHTEAFF
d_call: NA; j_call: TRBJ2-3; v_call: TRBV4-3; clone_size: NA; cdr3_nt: TGCGCCAGCAGCCAGGGCTCGGGCACAGATACGCAGTATTTT; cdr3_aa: CASSQGSGTDTQYF
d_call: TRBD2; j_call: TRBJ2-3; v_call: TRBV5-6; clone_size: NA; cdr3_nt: TGTGCCAGCAGCTTCGCGGGAGTATCAGATACGCAGTATTTT; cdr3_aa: CASSFAGVSDTQYF
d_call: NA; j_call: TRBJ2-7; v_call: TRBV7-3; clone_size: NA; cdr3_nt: TGTGCCAGCAGCTTAACGCCTGGAGGGAACTACGAGCAGTACTTC; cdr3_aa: CASSLTPGGNYEQYF
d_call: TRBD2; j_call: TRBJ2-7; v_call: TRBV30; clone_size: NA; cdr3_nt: TGTGCCTGGAGTATAGGGAGCGGGACCCGGGAGCAGTACTTC; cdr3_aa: CAWSIGSGTREQYF
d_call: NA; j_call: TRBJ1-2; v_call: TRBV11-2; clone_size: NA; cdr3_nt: TGTGCCAGCAGCTCCCCCCCGGATGGGTACTATGGCTACACCTTC; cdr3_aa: CASSSPPDGYYGYTF
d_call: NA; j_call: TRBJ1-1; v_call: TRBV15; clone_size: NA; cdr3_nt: TGTGCCACCAGCAGAGAAATCGGGACGGTCCATGAAGCTTTCTTT; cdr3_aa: CATSREIGTVHEAFF
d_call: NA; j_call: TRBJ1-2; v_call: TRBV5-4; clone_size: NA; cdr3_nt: TGTGCCAGCAGCGGAGAGGGCGTGGCGGCAAAGGGCTACACCTTC; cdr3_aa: CASSGEGVAAKGYTF
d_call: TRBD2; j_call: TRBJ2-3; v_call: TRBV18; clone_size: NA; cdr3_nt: TGTGCCAGCTCAGCTACTAGCGGGGGGCCCCGCACAGATACGCAGTATTTT; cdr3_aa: CASSATSGGPRTDTQYF
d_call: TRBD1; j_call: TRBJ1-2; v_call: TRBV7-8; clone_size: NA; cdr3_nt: TGTGCCAGCAGCACCAGGGGGGACTATGGCTACACCTTC; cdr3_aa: CASSTRGDYGYTF
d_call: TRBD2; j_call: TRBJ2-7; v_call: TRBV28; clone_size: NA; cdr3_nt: TGTGCCAGCAGCGAGGCGGGGGGATCAGGAACCTACGAGCAGTACTTC; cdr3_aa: CASSEAGGSGTYEQYF
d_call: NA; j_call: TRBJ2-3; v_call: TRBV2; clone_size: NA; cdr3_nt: TGTGCCAGCAGGAGTGCGGGAGATACGCAGTATTTT; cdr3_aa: CASRSAGDTQYF
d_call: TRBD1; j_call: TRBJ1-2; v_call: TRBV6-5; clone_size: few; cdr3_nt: TGTGCCAGCAGTACAGGGGAGTATGGCTACACCTTC; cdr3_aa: CASSTGEYGYTF
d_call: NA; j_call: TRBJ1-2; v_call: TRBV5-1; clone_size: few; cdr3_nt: TGCGCCAGCAGCTTGGCCGCAGGGGACTATGGCTACACCTTC; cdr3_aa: CASSLAAGDYGYTF
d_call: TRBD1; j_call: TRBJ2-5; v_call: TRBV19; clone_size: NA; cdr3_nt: TGTGCCAGTAGCGGGACAGGGAGGGAGACCCAGTACTTC; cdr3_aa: CASSGTGRETQYF
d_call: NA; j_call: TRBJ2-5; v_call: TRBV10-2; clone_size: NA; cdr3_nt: TGCGCCAGCAGTGTACGGGGTTTGTACCAAGAGACCCAGTACTTC; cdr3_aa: CASSVRGLYQETQYF
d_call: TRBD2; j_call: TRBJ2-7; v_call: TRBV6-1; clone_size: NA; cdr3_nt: TGTGCCAGCAGTGGGACTAGCGGGAGACCGCCCTACGAGCAGTACTTC; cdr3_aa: CASSGTSGRPPYEQYF
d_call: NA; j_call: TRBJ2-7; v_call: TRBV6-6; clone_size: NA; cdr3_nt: TGTGCCGTACTCAGGGGATACGAGCAGTACTTC; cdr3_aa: CAVLRGYEQYF
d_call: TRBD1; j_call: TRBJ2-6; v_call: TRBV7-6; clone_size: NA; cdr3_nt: TGTGCCAGCAGCCAAGGACAGGGCACCTCTGGGGCCAACGTCCTGACTTTC; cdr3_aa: CASSQGQGTSGANVLTF
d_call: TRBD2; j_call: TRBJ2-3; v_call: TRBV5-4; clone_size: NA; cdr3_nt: TGTGCCAGCAGCCACGGACTAGCGGAGCTCAACACAGATACGCAGTATTTT; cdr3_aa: CASSHGLAELNTDTQYF
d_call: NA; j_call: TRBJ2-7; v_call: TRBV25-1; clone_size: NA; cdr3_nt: TGTGCCAGCAGTGAAGCCGGACGGGTTTACGAGCAGTACTTC; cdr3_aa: CASSEAGRVYEQYF
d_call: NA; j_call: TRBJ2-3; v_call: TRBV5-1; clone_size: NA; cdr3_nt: TGCGCCAGCAGCTCCGGTCCTGCCCAGGGAGACACAGATACGCAGTATTTT; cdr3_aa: CASSSGPAQGDTDTQYF
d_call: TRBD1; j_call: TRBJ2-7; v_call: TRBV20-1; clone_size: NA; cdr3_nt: TGCAGTGCGCGAGACAGGGTCGAGCAGTACTTC; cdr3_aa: CSARDRVEQYF